This entry concerns a single T cell receptor (beta chain). This receptor's antigen is unknown. No base qualities exist here, and no much larger clone lies one base off it. V is pruned by 3 bases and J by 0 bases, leaving 7 bases of the junction without a gene match. The CDR3 goes from the cysteine to the phenylalanine over 16 residues. Kept here is only the CDR3 DNA, which spans 48 bases and is read in frame from base 1. The germline V gene provides CDR1 MDHEN and CDR2 SYDVKM. This sample was taken from a study of blood T cell repertoires in COVID-19 (dated by TCRdb to about 2020). Regarding the study in general: Samples covering the acute and convalescent phases of COVID-19 were provided by collaborators in the United States, Italy and Spain. The sample metadata nearly always contained a de-identified subject ID, COVID-19 status, age in years and sex. Subjects who had been exposed to COVID-19, were actively infected with it, or had recovered from it provided the deeply sampled blood TCRbeta repertoires that made up the dataset. Samples came from the ongoing ImmuneRACE study (first 160 participants) plus 1,254 subjects from 6 global collaborators. The repertoires were made available in a free public database intended to serve as a resource for research on the immune response to SARS-CoV-2. Where HLA class I and class II types were available, the types were taken from metadata supplied by the sample provider, not from assay-based typing. The prospective study material was composed of cDNA or gDNA derived from T cells, B-cell-depleted T cells, or PBMCs.

The research as a whole found: Clinical and demographic metadata were provided uncurated, with the amount varying by source and participant.

The immunoSEQ Assay, a bias-controlled multiplex PCR, was used to amplify TCRbeta CDR3 regions from genomic DNA. Under the source paper's analysis protocol: The number of nucleated cells in each sample was estimated by amplification of reference gene primers within the assay. To quantify the absolute abundance of each unique TCRbeta CDR3 rearrangement, sequence reads were collapsed and filtered. For each sample, productive Simpson clonality was calculated by taking the square root of Simpson's diversity index across productive rearrangements. This is the immuneACCESS table as TCRdb keeps it, with only in-frame sequences that have V and J called. A part of the clones is gone; compared with another copy, unresolved V genes explain less than half, and the rest is unexplained. The DNA was the basis for D and trimming; V, J and clone size are from that table. This sample holds approximately 490,000 clones; 87% were observed only once. The ten largest clones add up to under 0.85% of the sample.

Participants in the prospective study were enrolled through a virtual design, were aged about 18 to 100 years, and lived in under 25 United States geographic areas. In the prospective study, participants were assigned to cohorts based on the clinical history participants reported in a screening survey and a study questionnaire. For ImmuneRACE Cohort 3, a participant was defined as recovered based on two consecutive negative NP/OP PCR tests, clearance by a healthcare professional, or resolution of symptoms. Mobile phlebotomists in the prospective study collected whole blood, serum and a nasopharyngeal or oropharyngeal swab from every participant. Prospective study participants could optionally give additional blood draws and questionnaires over an approximately two-month period. Before DNA extraction, blood samples from the prospective study were shipped at room temperature or frozen.

The receptor was derived from a woman in her late teens or twenties who had recovered from COVID-19. The chain uses TRBV28 and TRBJ1-1; 7 central bases correspond to TRBD1. What was sequenced was PBMCs or T cells enriched from blood (not recorded which). The CDR3 protein sequence reads: CASSLGQSSMNTEAFF. The sequence in DNA is TGTGCCAGCAGTTTGGGACAGTCAAGTATGAACACTGAAGCTTTCTTT.